This record concerns one T cell receptor beta chain sequence. Its antigen target is currently unknown. No clone much larger than this one lies a single base away; base qualities are absent. All of the isolated RNA was reverse transcribed with the High Capacity cDNA Reverse Transcription Kit, so expressed TCRB transcripts were sequenced. Deep immunoSEQ sequencing was applied to naive, central memory and regulatory T cell samples, giving an average of approximately 4 million total reads per sample. Sorted cells were lysed in RLT buffer and RNA was extracted with DNase-treated RNeasy Micro or Mini kits, depending on cell number. Each cell subset was processed separately to prevent cross-contamination, with patient and healthy donor samples processed together. The immunoSEQ multiplex PCR was used to amplify TCRB sequences from cDNA, generating 87-bp fragments that spanned the CDR3 region. Sequencing of the amplicons was done on the Illumina HiSeq platform. The authors' analysis ran thus. PCR bias was computationally corrected using synthetic template baselines, reads within Hamming distance 2 were collapsed, and singletons that could not be merged were discarded. Reads were aligned against IMGT to assign V, D and J genes, CDR3 length and insertions or deletions at six rearrangement sites. Within each subset, clonotype counts were normalized to the number of sorted cells before true diversity and Gini coefficients were calculated with the tcR R package. The overlap coefficient, calculated on TCRB nucleotide sequences, was used to measure repertoire sharing. Out-of-frame TCRB sequences from naive cells were analyzed as a proxy for the pre-selection repertoire. This immuneACCESS table, as held by TCRdb, lists in-frame sequences with V and J called but not all clones. Of the missing ones, under half trace to an unresolved V gene in checked studies; the others have no known cause. V and J calls and clone size follow that table, whereas D and trimming were derived from the DNA. The table for this sample lists about 930,000 clones; roughly 15% of them were counted only once. The top ten clonotypes cover 0.02% to 0.025% of the sample.

The sample is drawn from a study of beta chain features in type 1 diabetes (dated by TCRdb to the late 2010s). Some background on the complete study: Mean age, gender distribution, total cell number and subset yield were not different between patients and healthy donors. A total of 100 million to 110 million sorted cells were examined across all samples, and a strong correlation was observed between cell number per subset and RNA yield. The study compared TCRB repertoires of sorted circulating CD4+ T cell subsets between recently diagnosed type 1 diabetes patients and matched healthy donors. Regulatory and stem cell-like memory subsets were isolated from only 8 patients and roughly eight healthy donors, whereas naive and central memory subsets came from all 30 or so donors.

Overall study outcomes, separate from this receptor: Only small numbers of individuals were included in the HLA sub-analyses, which left unresolved whether HLA type had any influence on TCRB rearrangement. At VDJ recombination sites, patients with type 1 diabetes made fewer insertions and deleted more nucleotides, a pattern implying thymic rearrangement abnormalities. PCR might favor shorter templates, but patient and control samples were amplified and corrected together, so any skew would affect both groups equally. Type 1 diabetes patients showed a moderate but significant shortening of TCRB CDR3 length in all four CD4+ subsets. Because cDNA was sequenced instead of genomic DNA, activated cells with high expression could be over-represented, although the groups did not differ in activation or CD3 levels. Naive, central memory and regulatory TCRB repertoires appeared more similar among patients than among healthy donors.

Each donor gave one peripheral blood draw, averaging roughly 0.11 L, which was collected into heparinised tubes. Using a panel that included CD45RO, CCR7, CD25, CD127, CD95 and CD27, naive, central memory, regulatory and stem cell-like memory CD4+ T cells were sorted on a BD FACSAria II. A purity above 95% was achieved for all sorted populations. PBMCs were isolated right away by Lymphoprep density gradient centrifugation and were stained directly, without culture. So that batch effects would be minimized, each experiment stained and sorted samples in pairs, pairing one healthy donor with one patient. The sequence derives from a woman under 30 in good health. Sequencing input: naive CD4+ T cells from blood. The sample's cell subset or site label, in plain terms: true naive CD4+ T cells.

The DNA sequence follows: TGCGCCAGCAGCTTACCGGCAGGCGACTCTGGAAACACCATATATTTT. It translates as CASSLPAGDSGNTIYF. The sequence links TRBV5-1 to TRBJ1-3, with the D gene not clear enough to name. According to the germline V gene, CDR1 reads SGHRS and CDR2 reads YFSETQ. The CDR3 numbers 16 residues from cysteine through phenylalanine. Just the 48-base CDR3 DNA is kept, in frame starting at base 1. The V end loses 2 bases and the J end loses 0 bases, and a stretch of 12 bases separates them.